What follows are 10 T cell receptor beta chains derived from one specimen sequenced in a study of early T cells in non-severe SARS-CoV-2 infection (dated by TCRdb to the early 2020s). The library was generated by 5' RACE. The listed sequencing device is NextSeq 500. TCRdb passed the public sequencing reads through fastp at Q25 and MiXCR, retaining productive beta sequences. Rows are unified per CDR3 protein, each entry keeping the most common DNA and genes. Here the sample has tens of thousands of distinct CDR3 sequences; 12% occur a single time. The ten most abundant clones make up about 4.5% of the sample. Sequences were obtained from whole blood. All receptors come from an adult who was a healthcare worker with PCR-confirmed SARS-CoV-2 infection or an uninfected control (not recorded which).

This clonotype was seen ten or more times. The chain couples TRBV5-4 to TRBJ1-3; tentatively, D is TRBD1 (5 bases). Germline V gene data show CDR1 as SGHNT and CDR2 as YYREEE (reference sequence). The CDR3 has 15 residues. Trimming pared 0 bases from V and 1 base from J, leaving 8 bases between. CDR3 loop: CASSLVSGSGNTIYF. The DNA of the CDR3 is TGTGCCAGCAGCTTGGTCTCAGGGTCTGGAAACACCATATATTTT.

The CDR3 loop is CSAVPLASEQFF. CDR3 DNA: TGCAGTGCCGTACCTTTAGCAAGTGAGCAGTTCTTC. The chain recombines TRBV20-1 with TRBJ2-1; D is uncertain. V lost 6 bases, J lost 9 bases, and 15 bases lay in between. The V gene's germline CDR1 is DFQATT and CDR2 SNEGSKA (reference sequence). The CDR3 spans 12 residues.

This clonotype was observed many times. The V and J genes are TRBV13 and TRBJ1-1; unclear D gene. The V end was cut by 3 bases, the J end by 3 bases, with 14 bases between. CDR1 and CDR2 (germline): PRHDT, FYEKMQ (reference sequence). CDR3 length: 15 amino acids. The CDR3 here is CASSFIGLGYTEAFF. DNA for the CDR3: TGTGCCAGCAGCTTCATCGGTTTGGGGTACACTGAAGCTTTCTTT.

This clonotype occurred a few times. This chain connects TRBV6-6 to TRBJ2-3, with D possibly being TRBD1 or TRBD2 (6 bases each). The CDR3 loop spans 15 amino acids. Trimming removed 6 bases from V and 3 bases from J, with 16 bases in between. Looked up from germline, CDR1 is MNHNY and CDR2 is SVGAGI (reference sequence). The CDR3 coding sequence is TGTGCCAGCAGCACCGGGGGCCAGTATACAGATACGCAGTATTTT. This encodes CASSTGGQYTDTQYF.

The table lists this clonotype with many counts. The chain combines TRBV11-2 with TRBJ2-5; D ambiguous. The V end was cut by 3 bases, the J end by 2 bases, with 19 bases between. CDR3 length: 17 amino acids. Germline V gives CDR1 SGHAT, CDR2 FQNNGV. The CDR3 nucleotides read TGTGCCAGCAGCTTTTGGACGCTTAGGTCACGGCAAGAGACCCAGTACTTC. Translated, it gives CASSFWTLRSRQETQYF.

Ten or more counts support this clonotype. The chain links TRBV19 to TRBJ1-5; TRBD1 matches 8 bases. With V trimmed by 7 bases and J by 4 bases, 9 bases remained unmatched. CDR1 and CDR2 from the germline V gene are LNHDA and SQIVND (reference sequence). The CDR3 extends over 15 amino acids. The CDR3 loop is CASNPSGGWNQPQHF. The CDR3 coding sequence is TGTGCCAGTAATCCGTCAGGGGGCTGGAATCAGCCCCAGCATTTT.

The J gene is TRBJ2-1, the V gene TRBV20-1; 7 bases agree with TRBD2. The CDR3 has 17 amino acids. V dropped 0 bases and J dropped 6; count of bases not matched to a gene: 14. The V gene's germline CDR1 is DFQATT and CDR2 SNEGSKA (reference sequence). The CDR3 region has the DNA TGCAGTGCTAGAGATGGTTCTCGGACTAGGTCGATCAATGAGCAGTTCTTC. Translating gives CSARDGSRTRSINEQFF.

This clonotype was counted between two and nine times. The V call is TRBV28, the J call TRBJ2-7; D gene ambiguous. CDR3 length: 12 amino acids. The ends were cut back, 2 bases at V and 4 bases at J, with 6 bases in the middle. Germline V gene data show CDR1 as MDHEN and CDR2 as SYDVKM. Here the CDR3 reads CASSLAKYEQYF. The CDR3 region has the DNA TGTGCCAGCAGTTTAGCTAAGTACGAGCAGTACTTC.

This clonotype was counted only a few times. The rearrangement joins TRBV5-1 to TRBJ1-1; D remains ambiguous. The germline V gene encodes CDR1 SGHRS and CDR2 YFSETQ. The CDR3 runs to 12 residues. The V end was cut by 3 bases, the J end by 6 bases, with 9 bases between. CDR3: CASSSGAAEAFF. CDR3 bases: TGCGCCAGCAGCTCGGGAGCCGCTGAAGCTTTCTTT.

The chain uses TRBV6-6 and TRBJ1-3; 9 bases are shared with TRBD1. The CDR3 totals 17 residues. The J segment lost 2 bases and the V segment lost 6 bases, leaving 11 bases of the junction unmatched. CDR1 and CDR2 from the germline V gene are MNHNY and SVGAGI (reference sequence). CDR3 loop: CASRSGTGNPTGNTIYF. DNA for the CDR3: TGTGCCAGCAGGTCCGGGACAGGGAACCCGACTGGAAACACCATATATTTT.